This entry features one TCR beta chain sequence. The antigen remains unidentified. Researchers made TCR cDNA using 5'RACE template switching, and this step added a universal primer site and UMIs. TCRdb called the 5' RACE reads again in MiXCR, with one record for every CDR3 protein. The sample holds around 320,000 distinct CDR3 sequences, around 10% seen once. This CDR3 has 15 amino acids. Germline V CDR1 and CDR2: SGHRS, YFSETQ. V was pared by 0 bases and J by 2 bases, with 8 bases between. The sample originates from a study of T cells after yellow fever vaccination. Study findings and constraints: Most clones from primary vaccination were detected again post-booster (roughly 96% CD4, 70% to 90% CD8). A weaker but faster secondary response was observed, peaking on day 5 versus 15. Repertoires obtained by FACS sorting could include abundant clonotypes that entered as contaminants from the bulk population.

The sequence was obtained from a man aged 18 to 29 who received the YFV17D yellow fever vaccine. Sample: CD4+ T cells sorted from PBMCs, taken 45 days after the yellow fever booster vaccination. The chain is built from TRBV5-1 and TRBJ1-4, with D unresolved. DNA of the CDR3: TGCGCCAGCAGCTTGGAGGCAGGCACTAATGAAAAACTGTTTTTT. It codes for CASSLEAGTNEKLFF.